This T cell receptor (beta chain) was profiled in a study of CXCR3-negative and CXCR3-positive naive CD8 T cells. The wider study: Overall TRB read output was roughly 130 million, and each library contained about 1.5 +/- 0.3 million reads. Overall study findings and caveats: Expression of CXCR3 was partially reduced after cryopreservation, and fresh PBMCs were used in most assays. Whereas both naive subsets had comparably high diversity, memory CD8+ cells had much lower diversity.

Regarding this clonotype: Its antigen is unidentified.

Triplicate sorts of some 300,000 cells per CD8+ subset. UMI-labeled TRB cDNA libraries were prepared by 5' RACE. Reanalyzing the 5' RACE reads, TCRdb keeps one entry per CDR3 protein, without DNA. Across 20,000 to 30,000 distinct CDR3 sequences, the top ten clones capture approximately 3% of the sample. Germline V gene data show CDR1 as SQVTM and CDR2 as ANQGSEA. The CDR3 length is 13 residues. This clonotype originated in a human donor in good health. Some clones in this sample may be carry-over from other donors' samples. This chain joins TRBV29-1 and TRBJ2-2; with no DNA, the TCRdb D assignment of TRBD1 cannot be verified. The specimen was naive CXCR3- CD8+ T cells from blood. As to subset: CD45RO-CCR7+CD27+CD95- naive CD8+ T cells lacking CXCR3 (TNR3-). CDR3 amino acids: CSVGQRNTGELFF.